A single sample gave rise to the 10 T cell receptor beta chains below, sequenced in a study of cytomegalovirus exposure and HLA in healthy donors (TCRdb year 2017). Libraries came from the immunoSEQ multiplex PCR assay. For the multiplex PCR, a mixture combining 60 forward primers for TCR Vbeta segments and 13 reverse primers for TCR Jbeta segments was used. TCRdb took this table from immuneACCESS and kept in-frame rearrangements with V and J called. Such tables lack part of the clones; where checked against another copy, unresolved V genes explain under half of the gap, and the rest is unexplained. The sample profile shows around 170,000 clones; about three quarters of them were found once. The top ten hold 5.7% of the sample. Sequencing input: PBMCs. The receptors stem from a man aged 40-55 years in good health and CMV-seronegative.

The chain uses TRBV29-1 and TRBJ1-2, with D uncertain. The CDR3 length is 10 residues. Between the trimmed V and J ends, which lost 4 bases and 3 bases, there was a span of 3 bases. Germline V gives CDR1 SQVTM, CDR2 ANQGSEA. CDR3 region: CSVADYGYTF. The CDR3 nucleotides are TGCAGCGTTGCGGACTATGGCTACACCTTC.

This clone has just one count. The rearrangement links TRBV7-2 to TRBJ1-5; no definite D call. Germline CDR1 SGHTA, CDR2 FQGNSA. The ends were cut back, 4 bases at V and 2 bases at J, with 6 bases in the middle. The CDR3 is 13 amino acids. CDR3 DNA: TGTGCCAGCAGCTCGGAGGGCAATCAGCCCCAGCATTTT. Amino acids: CASSSEGNQPQHF.

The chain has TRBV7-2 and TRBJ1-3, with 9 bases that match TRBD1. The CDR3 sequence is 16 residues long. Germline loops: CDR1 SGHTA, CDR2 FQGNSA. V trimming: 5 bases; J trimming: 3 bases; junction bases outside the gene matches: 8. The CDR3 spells CASSIGQGTRGNTIYF. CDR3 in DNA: TGTGCCAGCAGCATAGGACAGGGGACTCGTGGAAACACCATATATTTT.

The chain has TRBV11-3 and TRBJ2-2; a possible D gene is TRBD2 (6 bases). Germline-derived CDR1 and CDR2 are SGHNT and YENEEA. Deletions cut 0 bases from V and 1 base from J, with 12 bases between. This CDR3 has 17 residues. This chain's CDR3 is CASSLEIAAMNTGELFF. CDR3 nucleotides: TGTGCCAGCAGCTTAGAGATAGCGGCAATGAACACCGGGGAGCTGTTTTTT.

CDR3 loop: CASSQDQAQGYDNYGYTF. CDR3 DNA sequence: TGCGCCAGCAGCCAAGATCAGGCGCAGGGTTATGACAACTATGGCTACACCTTC. The V and J genes are TRBV4-1 and TRBJ1-2, with a weak D call TRBD1 (5 bases). In germline, CDR1 is MGHRA, CDR2 YSYEKL. V lost 0 bases to trimming and J lost 2 bases, with 19 bases between them. This CDR3 spans 18 amino acids.

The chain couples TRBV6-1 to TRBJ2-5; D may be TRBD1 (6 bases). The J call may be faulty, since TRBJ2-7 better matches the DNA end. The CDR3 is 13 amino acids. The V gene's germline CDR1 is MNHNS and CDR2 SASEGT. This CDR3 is CASSVVDRSEQYF. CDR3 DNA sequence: TGTGCCAGCAGTGTGGTGGACAGAAGCGAGCAGTACTTC.

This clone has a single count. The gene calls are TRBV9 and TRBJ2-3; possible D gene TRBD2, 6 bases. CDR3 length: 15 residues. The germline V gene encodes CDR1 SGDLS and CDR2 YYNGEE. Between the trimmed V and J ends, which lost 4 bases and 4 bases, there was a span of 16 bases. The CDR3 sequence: CASSWGDESPDTQYF. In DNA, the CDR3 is TGTGCCAGCAGCTGGGGGGATGAATCGCCAGATACGCAGTATTTT.

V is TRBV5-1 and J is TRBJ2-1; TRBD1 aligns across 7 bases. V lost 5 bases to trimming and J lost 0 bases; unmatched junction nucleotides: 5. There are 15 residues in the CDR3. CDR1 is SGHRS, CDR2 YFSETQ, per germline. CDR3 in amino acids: CASRPTGTSYNEQFF. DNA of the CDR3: TGCGCCAGCAGGCCGACAGGGACCTCCTACAATGAGCAGTTCTTC.

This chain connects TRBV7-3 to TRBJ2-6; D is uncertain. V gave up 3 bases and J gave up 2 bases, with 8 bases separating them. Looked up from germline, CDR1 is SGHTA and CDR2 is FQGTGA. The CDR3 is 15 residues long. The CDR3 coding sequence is TGTGCCAGCAGCTTCGCGCCCCCTGGGGCCAACGTCCTGACTTTC. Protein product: CASSFAPPGANVLTF.

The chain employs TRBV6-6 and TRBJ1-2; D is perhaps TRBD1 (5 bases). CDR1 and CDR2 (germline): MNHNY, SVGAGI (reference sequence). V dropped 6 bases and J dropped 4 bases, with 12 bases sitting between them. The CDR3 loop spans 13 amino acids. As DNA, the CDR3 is TGTGCCAGCAGAGAACAGGAACCCTATGGCTACACCTTC. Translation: CASREQEPYGYTF.